Below, 3 T cell receptor beta chains from the same sample are listed, as sequenced in a study of blood T cell repertoires in COVID-19. Some clones are missing from TCRdb's copy, which holds only in-frame ones; the method was immunoSEQ multiplex PCR. The data show tens of thousands of clones, roughly 89% seen once. Sequenced material: peripheral blood. The receptors were sampled from an elderly woman with acute or convalescent COVID-19.

The chain uses TRBV19 and TRBJ2-5, with 11 bases identical to TRBD2. The J segment lost 4 bases and the V segment lost 4 bases, leaving 11 bases of the junction unmatched. Germline V gene lookup returns CDR1 LNHDA and CDR2 SQIVND (reference sequence). The CDR3 sequence is 17 residues long. The CDR3 reads CASSRLAGGVFRETQYF. CDR3 DNA sequence: TGTGCCAGTAGTAGATTAGCGGGGGGGGTTTTCCGAGAGACCCAGTACTTC.

The rearrangement uses TRBV5-1 and TRBJ2-1; D remains ambiguous. The germline gives CDR1 SGHRS, CDR2 YFSETQ. There are 13 residues in the CDR3. V lost 0 bases and J 6 bases, leaving 7 bases between the germline ends. This CDR3 reads CASSLGVGNEQFF. In nucleotides, the CDR3 is TGCGCCAGCAGCTTGGGCGTCGGCAATGAGCAGTTCTTC.

V is TRBV28 and J is TRBJ1-2; possibly TRBD1 for D (6 bases). CDR1 and CDR2 from the germline V gene are MDHEN and SYDVKM. Trimming removed 6 bases from V and 4 bases from J, with 12 bases in between. CDR3 size: 13 residues. The CDR3 sequence is CASSRDTTYGYTF. The DNA for the CDR3 is TGTGCCAGCAGCCGGGACACAACCTATGGCTACACCTTC.